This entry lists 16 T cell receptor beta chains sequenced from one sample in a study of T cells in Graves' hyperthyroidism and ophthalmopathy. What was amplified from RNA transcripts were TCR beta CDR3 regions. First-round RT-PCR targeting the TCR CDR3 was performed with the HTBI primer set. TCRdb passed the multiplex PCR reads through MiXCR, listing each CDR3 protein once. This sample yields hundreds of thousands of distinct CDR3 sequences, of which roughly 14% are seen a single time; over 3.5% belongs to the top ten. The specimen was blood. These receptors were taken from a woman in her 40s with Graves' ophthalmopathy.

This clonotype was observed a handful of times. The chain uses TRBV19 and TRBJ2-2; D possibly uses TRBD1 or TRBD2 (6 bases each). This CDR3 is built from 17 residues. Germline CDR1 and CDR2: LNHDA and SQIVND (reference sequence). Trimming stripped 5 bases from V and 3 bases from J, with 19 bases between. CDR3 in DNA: TGTGCCAGTAGTCCCGCCCGGGGGCGGCTCTACACCGGGGAGCTGTTTTTT. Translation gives CASSPARGRLYTGELFF.

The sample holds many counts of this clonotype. The DNA of the CDR3 is TGTGCCAGCAGTTTCGGACAGGGGGGCGGCGAGCAGTACTTC. This translates into CASSFGQGGGEQYF. The chain uses TRBV2 and TRBJ2-7; 10 bases are a match to TRBD1. Germline V gene sequence: CDR1 SNHLY, CDR2 FYNNEI. Losses at the gene ends were 5 bases for V and 6 bases for J; bases not matched to a gene: 7. The CDR3 totals 14 residues.

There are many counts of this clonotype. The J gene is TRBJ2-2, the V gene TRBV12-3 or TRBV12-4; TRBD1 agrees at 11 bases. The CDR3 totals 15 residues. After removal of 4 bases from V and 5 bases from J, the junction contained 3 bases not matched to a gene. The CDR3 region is CASSWGQGGTGELFF. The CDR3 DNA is TGTGCCAGCAGTTGGGGACAGGGGGGAACCGGGGAGCTGTTTTTT.

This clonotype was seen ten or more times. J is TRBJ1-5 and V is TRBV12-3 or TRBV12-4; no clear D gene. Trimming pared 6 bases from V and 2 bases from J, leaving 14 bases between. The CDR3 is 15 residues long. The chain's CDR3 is CASSPTGSGNQPQHF. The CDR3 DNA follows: TGTGCCAGCAGCCCCACGGGGAGTGGCAATCAGCCCCAGCATTTT.

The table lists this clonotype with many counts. Here the CDR3 reads CASSQDLTGGQPQHF. Written as DNA, the CDR3 is TGCGCCAGCAGCCAAGATCTAACAGGGGGGCAGCCCCAGCATTTT. This rearrangement joins TRBV4-3 to TRBJ1-5, with 8 nucleotides matching TRBD1. The CDR3 has 15 residues. J was trimmed by 7 bases and V by 0 bases; bases with no gene match: 5. Germline-derived CDR1 and CDR2 are LGHNA and YSLEER.

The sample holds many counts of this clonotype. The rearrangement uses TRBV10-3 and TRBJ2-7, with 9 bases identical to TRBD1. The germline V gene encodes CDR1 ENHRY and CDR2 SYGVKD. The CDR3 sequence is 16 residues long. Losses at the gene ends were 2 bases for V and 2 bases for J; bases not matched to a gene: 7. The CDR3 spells CAISELAGTGPYEQYF. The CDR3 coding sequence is TGTGCCATCAGTGAGCTGGCCGGGACAGGGCCCTACGAGCAGTACTTC.

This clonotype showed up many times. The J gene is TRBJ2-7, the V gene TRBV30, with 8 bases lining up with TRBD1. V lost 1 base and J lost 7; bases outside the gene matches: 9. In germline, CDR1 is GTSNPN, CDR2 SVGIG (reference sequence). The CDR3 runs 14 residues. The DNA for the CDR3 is TGTGCCTGGAGTGCGACCGGGACAGGTTGGGAGCAGTACTTC. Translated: CAWSATGTGWEQYF.

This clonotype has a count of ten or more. Written as DNA, the CDR3 is TGTGCCAGTAGTATAAGAGGACTAGAAACGAACACCGGGGAGCTGTTTTTT. Protein product: CASSIRGLETNTGELFF. The rearrangement uses TRBV19 and TRBJ2-2; the match to TRBD2 covers 7 bases. Unmatched junction bases numbered 6, after V lost 2 bases and J lost 0 bases. In germline, CDR1 is LNHDA, CDR2 SQIVND (reference sequence). CDR3 length: 17 amino acids. The whole variable domain, remainder taken from reference TRBV19 and TRBJ2-2, is DGGITQSPKYLFRKEGQNVTLSCEQNLNHDAMYWYRQDPGQGLRLIYYSQIVNDFQKGDIAEGYSVSREKKESFPLTVTSAQKNPTAFYLCASSIRGLETNTGELFFGEGSRLTVL.

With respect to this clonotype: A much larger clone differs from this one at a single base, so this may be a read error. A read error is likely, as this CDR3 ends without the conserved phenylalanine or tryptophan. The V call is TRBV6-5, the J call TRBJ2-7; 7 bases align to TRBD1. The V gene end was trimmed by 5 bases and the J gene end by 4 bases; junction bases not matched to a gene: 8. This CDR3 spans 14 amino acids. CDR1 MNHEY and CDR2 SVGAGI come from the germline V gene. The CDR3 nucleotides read TGTGCCAGCAGTCTACAACAACAGGGGTACGAGCAGTACCTC. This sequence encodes CASSLQQQGYEQYL.

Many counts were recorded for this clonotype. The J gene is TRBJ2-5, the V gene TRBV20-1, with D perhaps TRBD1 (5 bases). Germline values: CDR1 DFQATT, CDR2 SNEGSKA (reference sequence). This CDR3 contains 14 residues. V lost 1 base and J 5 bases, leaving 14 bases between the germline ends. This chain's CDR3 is CSARAPGSWETQYF. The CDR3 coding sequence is TGCAGTGCTAGAGCCCCAGGGTCCTGGGAGACCCAGTACTTC.

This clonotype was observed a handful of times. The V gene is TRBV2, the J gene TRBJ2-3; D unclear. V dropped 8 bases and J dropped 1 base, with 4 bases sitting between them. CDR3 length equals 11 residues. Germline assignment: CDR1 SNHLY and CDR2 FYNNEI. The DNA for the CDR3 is TGTGCCAGCCGGCGCACAGATACGCAGTATTTT. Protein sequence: CASRRTDTQYF. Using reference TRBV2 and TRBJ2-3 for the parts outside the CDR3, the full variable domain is EPEVTQTPSHQVTQMGQEVILRCVPISNHLYFYWYRQILGQKVEFLVSFYNNEISEKSEIFDDQFSVERPDGSNFTLKIRSTKLEDSAMYFCASRRTDTQYFGPGTRLTVL.

CDR3 nucleotide sequence: TGTGCCAGCAGTTTAGGGCCCAGAAACACTGAAGCTTTCTTT. It codes for CASSLGPRNTEAFF. The chain has TRBV28 and TRBJ1-1; D unresolved. The CDR3 runs to 14 residues. Germline V gene lookup returns CDR1 MDHEN and CDR2 SYDVKM. V lost 2 bases and J 2 bases, leaving 9 bases between the germline ends.

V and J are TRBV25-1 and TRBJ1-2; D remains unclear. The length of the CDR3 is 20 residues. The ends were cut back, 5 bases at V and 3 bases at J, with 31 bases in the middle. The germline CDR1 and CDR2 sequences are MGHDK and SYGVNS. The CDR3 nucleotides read TGTGCCAGCAGTCTTGGCTATATGACCCTAGGAGGGTGGGATGACTATGGCTACACCTTC. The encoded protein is CASSLGYMTLGGWDDYGYTF.

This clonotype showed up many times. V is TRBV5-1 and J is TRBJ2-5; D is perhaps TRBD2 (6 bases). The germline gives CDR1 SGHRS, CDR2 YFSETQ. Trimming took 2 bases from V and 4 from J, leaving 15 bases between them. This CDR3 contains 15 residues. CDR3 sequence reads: CASSFGEVAGETQYF. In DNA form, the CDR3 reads TGCGCCAGCAGCTTCGGGGAGGTTGCGGGAGAGACCCAGTACTTC.

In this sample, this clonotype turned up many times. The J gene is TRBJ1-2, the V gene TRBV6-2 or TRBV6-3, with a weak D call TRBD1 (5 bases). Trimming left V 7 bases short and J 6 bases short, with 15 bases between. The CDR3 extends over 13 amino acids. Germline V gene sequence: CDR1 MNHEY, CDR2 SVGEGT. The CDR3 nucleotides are TGTGCCAGCACCCCGACAGTTGAAAATGGCTACACCTTC. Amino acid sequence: CASTPTVENGYTF.

The CDR3 DNA reads as TGTGCCAGCAGCTTAGCGCCCTCTGGAAACACCATATATTTT. Its protein product is CASSLAPSGNTIYF. This chain uses TRBV7-2 with TRBJ1-3; D gene ambiguous. Trimming took 0 bases from V and 0 from J, leaving 3 bases between them. Germline loops: CDR1 SGHTA, CDR2 FQGNSA. This CDR3 has 14 residues.